These T cell receptor beta chains were read from a single sample in a study of cytomegalovirus exposure and HLA in healthy donors. Produced via immunoSEQ multiplex PCR; TCRdb's table is partial and in-frame only. The table has around 150,000 clones, about 90% seen once. Input material: PBMCs. All receptors derive from a young woman in good health and CMV-seropositive. CDR3s include the opening cysteine and the closing phenylalanine or tryptophan. Fields, in order: CDR3 protein, V gene, D gene, clone size, J gene. The D gene is left open where the match is weak. Some rows have no size entry. The others give once, few or many, or a class for an expanded clone.

cdr3_aa: CASSEPGPGGVYEQYF
v_call: TRBV25-1
d_call: .
clone_size: once
j_call: TRBJ2-7

cdr3_aa: CASSQDYSAAEVAQHF
v_call: TRBV4-2
d_call: .
clone_size: .
j_call: TRBJ1-5

cdr3_aa: CASRTEERRGGSYEQYF
v_call: TRBV7-8
d_call: .
clone_size: once
j_call: TRBJ2-7

cdr3_aa: CAWSVGLWGVDEAFF
v_call: TRBV30
d_call: .
clone_size: .
j_call: TRBJ1-1

cdr3_aa: CASSPARGNEQFF
v_call: TRBV7-3
d_call: .
clone_size: .
j_call: TRBJ2-1

cdr3_aa: CASSLQKGRGWNEQFF
v_call: TRBV21-1
d_call: .
clone_size: .
j_call: TRBJ2-1

cdr3_aa: CASSSLKTGGAGGYTF
v_call: TRBV6-5
d_call: TRBD1
clone_size: .
j_call: TRBJ1-2

cdr3_aa: CASSQGRDSYNEQFF
v_call: TRBV4-2
d_call: .
clone_size: .
j_call: TRBJ2-1

cdr3_aa: CASSLGTSGVVYGYTF
v_call: TRBV5-1
d_call: .
clone_size: few
j_call: TRBJ1-2

cdr3_aa: CASSPTAILTYGYTF
v_call: TRBV7-8
d_call: .
clone_size: few
j_call: TRBJ1-2

cdr3_aa: CASSQVWGDTEAFF
v_call: TRBV4-1
d_call: .
clone_size: many
j_call: TRBJ1-1

cdr3_aa: CASSFQPGTGVRTEAFF
v_call: TRBV7-9
d_call: TRBD1
clone_size: .
j_call: TRBJ1-1

cdr3_aa: CASSFPSGDPYEQYF
v_call: TRBV11-3
d_call: TRBD2
clone_size: .
j_call: TRBJ2-7

cdr3_aa: CASSATLGQGNQPQHF
v_call: TRBV2
d_call: TRBD1
clone_size: once
j_call: TRBJ1-5

cdr3_aa: CASSGPGPGDGYTF
v_call: TRBV5-6
d_call: .
clone_size: .
j_call: TRBJ1-2

cdr3_aa: CSVSERENEQFF
v_call: TRBV29-1
d_call: TRBD2
clone_size: .
j_call: TRBJ2-1

cdr3_aa: CASSFGKASSTDTQYF
v_call: TRBV5-4
d_call: .
clone_size: .
j_call: TRBJ2-3

cdr3_aa: CASSFSGTGLYEKLFF
v_call: TRBV28
d_call: TRBD1
clone_size: .
j_call: TRBJ1-4

cdr3_aa: CASSSAGGALTDTQYF
v_call: TRBV6-5
d_call: .
clone_size: .
j_call: TRBJ2-3

cdr3_aa: CASSLGTSGTGEQYF
v_call: TRBV27
d_call: TRBD2
clone_size: .
j_call: TRBJ2-7

cdr3_aa: CASSLTFDYGYTF
v_call: TRBV5-1
d_call: .
clone_size: .
j_call: TRBJ1-2

cdr3_aa: CASSLSYGSSGANVLTF
v_call: TRBV27
d_call: .
clone_size: .
j_call: TRBJ2-6

cdr3_aa: CASSPSPRRENNNEQFF
v_call: TRBV18
d_call: .
clone_size: .
j_call: TRBJ2-1

cdr3_aa: CASRDGRVGDTEAFF
v_call: TRBV5-4
d_call: .
clone_size: .
j_call: TRBJ1-1

cdr3_aa: CSGRRLGRGSIQYF
v_call: TRBV29-1
d_call: TRBD2
clone_size: .
j_call: TRBJ2-4